These T cell receptor beta chains were read from a single sample in a study of memory CD4+ T cells and cytomegalovirus serostatus. TCRdb's copy holds only in-frame clones and misses some; the assay was immunoSEQ multiplex PCR. This sample yields 60,000 or so clones, of which around 82% are seen a single time; just under 0.5% belongs to the top ten. The sequenced sample was memory CD4+ T cells from blood. The receptors here all came from an adult in good health and CMV-seronegative. Some clones in this sample may be carry-over from other donors' samples. CDR3s include the opening cysteine and the closing phenylalanine or tryptophan. A D gene is named only where the DNA matches it firmly. Rows may omit the clone size; those that give it use once, few, many or a size class.

d_gene	v_gene	abundance	j_gene	CDR3nt	CDR3aa
TRBD1	TRBV7-8	.	TRBJ2-3	TGTGCCAGCAGCCCCCGGGACAGGGGATGGGATACGCAGTATTTT	CASSPRDRGWDTQYF
.	TRBV6-1	.	TRBJ2-1	TGTGCCAGCAGTGAATTGGGGGCGGGTGAGCAGTTCTTC	CASSELGAGEQFF
.	TRBV7-2	.	TRBJ1-1	TGTGCCAGCAGCTCACGACTCACACCTAAGGCTTTCTTT	CASSSRLTPKAFF
TRBD1	TRBV2	.	TRBJ2-1	TGTGCCAGCAGTGGGACAGGGGGTGCCTACAATGAGCAGTTCTTC	CASSGTGGAYNEQFF
.	TRBV14	.	TRBJ1-3	TGTGCCAGCAGCCAAGTCGGCCTGAGAGGAAACACCATATATTTT	CASSQVGLRGNTIYF
.	TRBV20-1	.	TRBJ2-7	TGCAGTGCTAGCGACTATGAGCAGTACTTC	CSASDYEQYF
.	TRBV28	.	TRBJ2-1	TGTGCCAGCAGTTTAGGTGCTAGGGGGACTAAGCGCAATGAGCAGTTCTTC	CASSLGARGTKRNEQFF
.	TRBV10-1	.	TRBJ1-1	TGCGCCAGCAGGGGACGGCCAGCTTTCTTT	CASRGRPAFF
TRBD1	TRBV28	.	TRBJ1-2	TGTGCCAGCAGTTCCCTGGGACAGAATTATGACTATGGCTACACCTTC	CASSSLGQNYDYGYTF
.	TRBV5-1	.	TRBJ2-7	TGCGCCAGCAGTGTAACGGTAATAGCGGAAAACTACGAGCAGTACTTC	CASSVTVIAENYEQYF
.	TRBV5-5	.	TRBJ2-5	TGTGCCAGCAGCTTGGGGACAGTAGAGACCCAGTACTTC	CASSLGTVETQYF
TRBD1	TRBV5-1	.	TRBJ1-5	TGCGCCAGCAGCTTGGGGACAGGGGGTAGCAATCAGCCCCAGCATTTT	CASSLGTGGSNQPQHF
.	TRBV4-2	.	TRBJ2-1	TGTGCCAGCTCAGTATACAATGAGCAGTTCTTC	CASSVYNEQFF
TRBD1	TRBV4-3	once	TRBJ1-2	TGCGCCAGCAGCCAGGACAGGTCTCTCTATGGCTACACCTTC	CASSQDRSLYGYTF
.	TRBV28	.	TRBJ2-7	TGTGCCAGCAGACTAGGCGGCTACGAGCAGTACTTC	CASRLGGYEQYF
.	TRBV5-1	.	TRBJ2-1	TGCGCCAGCAGTCGGGGGATCCCCTACAATGAGCAGTTCTTC	CASSRGIPYNEQFF
.	TRBV7-2	.	TRBJ2-7	TGTGCCAGCAGCTTAGCGAAAGAATCCTACGAGCAGTACTTC	CASSLAKESYEQYF
TRBD1	TRBV9	.	TRBJ2-7	TGTGCCAGCAGCCGGACAGGGTACGAGCAGTACTTC	CASSRTGYEQYF
.	TRBV19	once	TRBJ1-2	TGTGCCAGTAGTGTCAACAGGGACTATGGCTACACCTTC	CASSVNRDYGYTF
.	TRBV21-1	.	TRBJ1-1	TGTGCCAGCAGCAAAGCCCCACGGCTACAGGGGGGAGTAACTGAAGCTTTCTTT	CASSKAPRLQGGVTEAFF
.	TRBV29-1	.	TRBJ1-5	TGCAGCGCCGAGTCGGGGGACAATCAGCCCCAGCATTTT	CSAESGDNQPQHF
.	TRBV5-4	once	TRBJ1-5	TGTGCCAGCAGCCCTCCACAGGGAAAATCAAATCAGCCCCAGCATTTT	CASSPPQGKSNQPQHF
.	TRBV6-1	once	TRBJ1-4	TGTGCCAGCAGTGAAGGGAGCGGATCTGCCACGACACGATCCGGGGTTTTTTTT	CASSEGSGSATTRSGVFF